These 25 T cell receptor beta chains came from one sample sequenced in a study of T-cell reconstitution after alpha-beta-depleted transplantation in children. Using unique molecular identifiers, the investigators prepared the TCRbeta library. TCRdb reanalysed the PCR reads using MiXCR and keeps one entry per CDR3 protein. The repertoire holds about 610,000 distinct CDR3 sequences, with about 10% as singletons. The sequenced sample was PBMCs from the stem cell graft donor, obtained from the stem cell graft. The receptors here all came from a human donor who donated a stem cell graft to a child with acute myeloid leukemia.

The DNA of the CDR3 is TGTGCCAGCAGTTACGGGACACCTGAGCAGTTCTTC. It codes for CASSYGTPEQFF. V and J are TRBV6-5 and TRBJ2-1; possible D gene TRBD1, 6 bases. The CDR3 consists of 12 residues. The ends were cut back, 2 bases at V and 9 bases at J, with 8 bases in the middle. Germline CDR1 MNHEY, CDR2 SVGAGI.

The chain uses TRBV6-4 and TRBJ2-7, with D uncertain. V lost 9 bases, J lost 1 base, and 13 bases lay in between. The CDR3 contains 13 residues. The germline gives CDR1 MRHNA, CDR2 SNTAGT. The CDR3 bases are TGTGCCAGTCACTGGACGGAATCCTACGAGCAGTACTTC. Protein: CASHWTESYEQYF.

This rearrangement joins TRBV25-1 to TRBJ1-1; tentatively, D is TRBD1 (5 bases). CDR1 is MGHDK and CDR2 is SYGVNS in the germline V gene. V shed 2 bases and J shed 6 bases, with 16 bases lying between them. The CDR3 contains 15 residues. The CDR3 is CASSEGKGRTAEAFF. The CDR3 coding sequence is TGTGCCAGCAGTGAAGGGAAGGGGCGTACGGCTGAAGCTTTCTTT.

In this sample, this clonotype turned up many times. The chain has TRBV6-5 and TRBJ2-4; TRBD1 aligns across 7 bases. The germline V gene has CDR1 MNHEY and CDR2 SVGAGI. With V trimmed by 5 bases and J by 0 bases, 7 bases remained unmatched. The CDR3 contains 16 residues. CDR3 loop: CASSTGEILAKNIQYF. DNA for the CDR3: TGTGCCAGCAGTACAGGGGAAATCCTAGCCAAAAACATTCAGTACTTC.

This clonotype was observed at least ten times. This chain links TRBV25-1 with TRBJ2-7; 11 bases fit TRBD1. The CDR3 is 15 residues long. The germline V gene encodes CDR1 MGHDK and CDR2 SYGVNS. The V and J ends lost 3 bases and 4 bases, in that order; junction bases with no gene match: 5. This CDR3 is CASSDWTGGAYEQYF. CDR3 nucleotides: TGTGCCAGCAGTGACTGGACAGGGGGCGCGTACGAGCAGTACTTC.

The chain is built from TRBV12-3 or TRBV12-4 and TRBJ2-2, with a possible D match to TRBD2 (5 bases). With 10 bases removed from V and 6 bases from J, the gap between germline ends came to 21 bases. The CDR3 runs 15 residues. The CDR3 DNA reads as TGTGCCACCAGAGCCCGGAATAGCGCTCCCGGGGAGCTGTTTTTT. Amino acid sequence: CATRARNSAPGELFF.

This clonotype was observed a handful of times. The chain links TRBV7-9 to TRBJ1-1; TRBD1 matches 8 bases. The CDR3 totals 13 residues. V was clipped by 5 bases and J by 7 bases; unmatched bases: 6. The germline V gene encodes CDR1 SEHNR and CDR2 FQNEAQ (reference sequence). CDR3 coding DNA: TGTGCCAGCAGCCTCGGACAGGGACGTGAAGCTTTCTTT. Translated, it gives CASSLGQGREAFF. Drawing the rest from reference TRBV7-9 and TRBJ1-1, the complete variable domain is DTGVSQNPRHKITKRGQNVTFRCDPISEHNRLYWYRQTLGQGPEFLTYFQNEAQLEKSRLLSDRFSAERPKGSFSTLEIQRTEQGDSAMYLCASSLGQGREAFFGQGTRLTVV.

The CDR3 here is CASTFRTAKNIQYF. The DNA of the CDR3 is TGTGCCAGCACCTTCCGAACAGCCAAAAACATTCAGTACTTC. V gene TRBV12-3 or TRBV12-4 combines with J gene TRBJ2-4; no definite D call. V lost 7 bases and J 0 bases, leaving 10 bases between the germline ends. The CDR3 totals 14 residues.

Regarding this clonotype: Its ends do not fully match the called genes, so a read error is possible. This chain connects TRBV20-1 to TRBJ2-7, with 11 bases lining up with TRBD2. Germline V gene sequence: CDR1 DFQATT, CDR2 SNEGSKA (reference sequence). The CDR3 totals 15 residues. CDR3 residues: CSARRTSGFSYEQHF. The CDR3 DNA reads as TGCAGTGCTAGGCGGACTAGCGGGTTCTCCTACGAGCAGCACTTC.

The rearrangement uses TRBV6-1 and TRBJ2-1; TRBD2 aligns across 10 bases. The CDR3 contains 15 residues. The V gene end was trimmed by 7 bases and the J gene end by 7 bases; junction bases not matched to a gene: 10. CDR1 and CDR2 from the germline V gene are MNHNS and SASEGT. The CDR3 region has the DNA TGTGCCAGCACCCATCAGCGGGAGGGTATGAATGAGCAGTTCTTC. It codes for CASTHQREGMNEQFF.

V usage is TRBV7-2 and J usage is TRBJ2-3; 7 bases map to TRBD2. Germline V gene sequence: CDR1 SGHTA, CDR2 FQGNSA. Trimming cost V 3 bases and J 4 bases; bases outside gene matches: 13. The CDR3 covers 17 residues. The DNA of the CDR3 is TGTGCCAGCAGCTTGTCTAGCGGAGGTGGGGCGGCAGATACGCAGTATTTT. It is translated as CASSLSSGGGAADTQYF. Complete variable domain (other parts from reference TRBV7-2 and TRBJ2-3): GAGVSQSPSNKVTEKGKDVELRCDPISGHTALYWYRQSLGQGLEFLIYFQGNSAPDKSGLPSDRFSAERTGGSVSTLTIQRTQQEDSAVYLCASSLSSGGGAADTQYFGPGTRLTVL.

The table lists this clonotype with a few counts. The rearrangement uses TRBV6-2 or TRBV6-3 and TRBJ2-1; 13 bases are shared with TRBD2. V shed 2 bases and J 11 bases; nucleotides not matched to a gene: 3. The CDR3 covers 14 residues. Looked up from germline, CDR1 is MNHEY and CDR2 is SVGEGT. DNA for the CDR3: TGTGCCAGCAGTTACACGGGACTAGCGGGAAAGCAGTTCTTC. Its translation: CASSYTGLAGKQFF.

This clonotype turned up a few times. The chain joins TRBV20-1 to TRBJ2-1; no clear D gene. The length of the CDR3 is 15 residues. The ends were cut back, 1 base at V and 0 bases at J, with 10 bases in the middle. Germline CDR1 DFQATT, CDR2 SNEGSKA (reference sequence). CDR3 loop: CSARGGPSSYNEQFF. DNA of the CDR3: TGCAGTGCTAGAGGAGGTCCGAGCTCCTACAATGAGCAGTTCTTC.

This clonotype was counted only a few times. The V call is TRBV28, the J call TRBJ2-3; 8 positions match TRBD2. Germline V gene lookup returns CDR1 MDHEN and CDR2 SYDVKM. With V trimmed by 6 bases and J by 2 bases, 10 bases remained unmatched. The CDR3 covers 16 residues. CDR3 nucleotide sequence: TGTGCCAGCAGGCTAGGCGGGGGGCAGCCCACAGATACGCAGTATTTT. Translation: CASRLGGGQPTDTQYF.

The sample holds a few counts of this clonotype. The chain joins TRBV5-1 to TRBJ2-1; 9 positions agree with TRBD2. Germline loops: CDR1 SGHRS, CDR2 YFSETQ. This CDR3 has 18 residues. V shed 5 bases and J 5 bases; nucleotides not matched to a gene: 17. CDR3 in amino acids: CASSPGVAGVRSDNEQFF. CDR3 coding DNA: TGCGCCAGCAGTCCTGGGGTAGCGGGAGTGCGAAGCGACAATGAGCAGTTCTTC.

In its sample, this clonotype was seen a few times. The DNA for the CDR3 is TGTGCCAGCAGTTCGACCACCAGGCTCGAGAACACTGAAGCTTTCTTT. Translating it yields CASSSTTRLENTEAFF. The chain couples TRBV27 to TRBJ1-1; D gene unclear. The length of the CDR3 is 16 residues. The V gene's germline CDR1 is MNHEY and CDR2 SMNVEV (reference sequence). The V end lost 4 bases, the J end lost 1 base, and 16 bases lay between the germline ends.

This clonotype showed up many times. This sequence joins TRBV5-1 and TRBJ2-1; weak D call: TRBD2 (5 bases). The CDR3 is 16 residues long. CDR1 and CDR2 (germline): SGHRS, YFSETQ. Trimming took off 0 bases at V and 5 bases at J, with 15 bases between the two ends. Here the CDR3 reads CASSLALSLADNEQFF. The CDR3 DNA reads TGCGCCAGCAGCTTGGCCCTGAGTCTAGCCGACAATGAGCAGTTCTTC. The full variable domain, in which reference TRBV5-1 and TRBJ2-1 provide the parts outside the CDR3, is KAGVTQTPRYLIKTRGQQVTLSCSPISGHRSVSWYQQTPGQGLQFLFEYFSETQRNKGNFPGRFSGRQFSNSRSEMNVSTLELGDSALYLCASSLALSLADNEQFFGPGTRLTVL.

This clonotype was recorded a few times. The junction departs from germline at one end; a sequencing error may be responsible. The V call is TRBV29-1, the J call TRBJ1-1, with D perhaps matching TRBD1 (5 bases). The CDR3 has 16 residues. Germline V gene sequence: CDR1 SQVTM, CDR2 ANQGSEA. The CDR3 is CSVETLGKGTPPEAFF. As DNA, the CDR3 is TGCAGCGTTGAAACCCTGGGAAAGGGGACCCCCCCTGAGGCTTTCTTT.

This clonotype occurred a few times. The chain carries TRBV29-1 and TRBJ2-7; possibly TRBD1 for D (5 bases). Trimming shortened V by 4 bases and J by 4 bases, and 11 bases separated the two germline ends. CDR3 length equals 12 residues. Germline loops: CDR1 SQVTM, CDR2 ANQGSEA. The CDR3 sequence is CSVVDISYEQYF. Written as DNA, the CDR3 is TGCAGCGTTGTGGACATTAGTTACGAGCAGTACTTC.

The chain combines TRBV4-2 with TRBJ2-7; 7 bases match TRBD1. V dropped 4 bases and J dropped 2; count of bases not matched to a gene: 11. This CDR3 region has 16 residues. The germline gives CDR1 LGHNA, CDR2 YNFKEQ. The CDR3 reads CASSRLGTAPPYEQYF. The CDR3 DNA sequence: TGTGCCAGCAGCCGTCTTGGGACAGCCCCTCCCTACGAGCAGTACTTC.

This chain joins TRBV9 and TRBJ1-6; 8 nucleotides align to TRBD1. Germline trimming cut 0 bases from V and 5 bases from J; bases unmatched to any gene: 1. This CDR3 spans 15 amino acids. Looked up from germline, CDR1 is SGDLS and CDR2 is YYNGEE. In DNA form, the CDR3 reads TGTGCCAGCAGCGTAGCAGGGGGCGATAATTCACCCCTCCACTTT. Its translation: CASSVAGGDNSPLHF.

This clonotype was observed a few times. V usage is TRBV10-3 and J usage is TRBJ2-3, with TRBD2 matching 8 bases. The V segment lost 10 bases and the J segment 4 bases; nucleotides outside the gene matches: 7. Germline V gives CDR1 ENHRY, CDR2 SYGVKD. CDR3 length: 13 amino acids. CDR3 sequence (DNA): TGTGCCAGCCAGACACTAGCGGCAGATACGCAGTATTTT. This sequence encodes CASQTLAADTQYF.

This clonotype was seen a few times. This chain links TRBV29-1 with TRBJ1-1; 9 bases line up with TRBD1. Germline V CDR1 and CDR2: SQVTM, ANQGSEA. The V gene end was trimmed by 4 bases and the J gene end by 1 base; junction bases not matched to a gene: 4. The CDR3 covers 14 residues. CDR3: CSVVLGQGNTEAFF. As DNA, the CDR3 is TGCAGCGTTGTGCTGGGACAGGGGAACACTGAAGCTTTCTTT.

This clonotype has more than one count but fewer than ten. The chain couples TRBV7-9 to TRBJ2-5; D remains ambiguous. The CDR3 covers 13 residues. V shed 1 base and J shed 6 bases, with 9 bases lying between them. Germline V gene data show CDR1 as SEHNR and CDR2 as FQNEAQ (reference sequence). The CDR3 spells CASSLGVGQTQYF. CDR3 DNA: TGTGCCAGCAGCTTAGGCGTGGGTCAGACCCAGTACTTC.

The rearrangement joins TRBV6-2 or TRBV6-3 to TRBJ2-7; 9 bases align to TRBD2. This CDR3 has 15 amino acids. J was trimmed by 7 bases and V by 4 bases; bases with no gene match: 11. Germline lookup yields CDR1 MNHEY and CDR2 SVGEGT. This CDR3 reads CASSSAGLASWEQYF. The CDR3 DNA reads TGTGCCAGCAGTTCTGCGGGACTAGCCTCGTGGGAGCAGTACTTC.